The 8 T cell receptor beta chains presented below share a single source sample, sequenced in a study of blood T cell repertoires in COVID-19. The assay was immunoSEQ multiplex PCR, and TCRdb's table has in-frame clones only and misses some. Of about 250,000 clones listed, around four fifths were seen once; the top ten hold about 4.5%. Sample: peripheral blood. These TCRs come from a woman in her seventies with acute or convalescent COVID-19.

V is TRBV5-4 and J is TRBJ1-4; D is unresolved. Per the germline V gene, CDR1 is SGHNT and CDR2 is YYREEE (reference sequence). Trimming cost V 1 base and J 3 bases, with 7 bases left between them. The length of the CDR3 is 14 residues. CDR3 coding DNA: TGTGCCAGCAGCTTGCGGGAGGCTAATGAAAAACTGTTTTTT. Encoded protein: CASSLREANEKLFF.

This clone was found a few times. The J gene is TRBJ1-5, the V gene TRBV6-5, with D possibly matching TRBD1 (5 bases). V was shortened by 8 bases and J by 2 bases, with 7 bases between the two germline ends. The CDR3 totals 12 residues. Germline lookup yields CDR1 MNHEY and CDR2 SVGAGI. The CDR3 DNA follows: TGTGCCAGCTGGGGCCGCAATCAGCCCCAGCATTTT. It codes for CASWGRNQPQHF.

The chain joins TRBV4-3 to TRBJ1-6, with D maybe TRBD1 (5 bases). CDR1 is LGHNA and CDR2 is YSLEER in the germline V gene. The CDR3 has 16 amino acids. Trimming left V 0 bases short and J 6 bases short, with 12 bases between. CDR3 bases: TGCGCCAGCAGCCAAGATGTCGCAGGGTTTAATTCACCCCTCCACTTT. Translation: CASSQDVAGFNSPLHF.

This clone was counted a few times. This sequence joins TRBV29-1 and TRBJ2-7, with a possible D match to TRBD2 (5 bases). In germline, CDR1 is SQVTM, CDR2 ANQGSEA. CDR3 length equals 14 residues. Deletions cut 5 bases from V and 7 bases from J, with 21 bases between. The chain's CDR3 is CSVQQYTASGEQYF. DNA for the CDR3: TGCAGCGTTCAGCAATATACGGCCTCGGGGGAGCAGTACTTC.

This clone was seen a few times. The chain employs TRBV4-1 and TRBJ2-2; a possible D gene is TRBD1 (6 bases). The CDR3 has 16 amino acids. V was pared by 5 bases and J by 0 bases, with 13 bases between. Germline CDR1 and CDR2: MGHRA and YSYEKL. The CDR3 reads CASSGVGTTNTGELFF. The CDR3 coding sequence is TGCGCCAGCAGCGGCGTCGGGACAACGAACACCGGGGAGCTGTTTTTT.

This clone appeared a single time. The chain recombines TRBV4-1 with TRBJ2-6; D remains ambiguous. This CDR3 has 15 amino acids. The germline CDR1 and CDR2 sequences are MGHRA and YSYEKL. Trimming shortened V by 1 base and J by 4 bases, and 8 bases separated the two germline ends. CDR3 sequence: CASSQGPLGANVLTF. The DNA for the CDR3 is TGCGCCAGCAGCCAAGGTCCCCTCGGGGCCAACGTCCTGACTTTC.

This clone came up once. The chain recombines TRBV7-9 with TRBJ1-5; no clear D. Trimming stripped 4 bases from V and 0 bases from J, with 7 bases between. CDR3 length equals 14 residues. CDR1 is SEHNR and CDR2 is FQNEAQ in the germline V gene (reference sequence). The CDR3 loop is CASSSTVSNQPQHF. The DNA for the CDR3 is TGTGCCAGCAGCTCGACTGTTAGCAATCAGCCCCAGCATTTT.

This chain connects TRBV30 to TRBJ1-2, with 9 nucleotides matching TRBD1. Unmatched junction bases numbered 0, after V lost 3 bases and J lost 1 base. The CDR3 consists of 13 residues. The V gene's germline CDR1 is GTSNPN and CDR2 SVGIG (reference sequence). CDR3 DNA: TGTGCCTGGAGGACAGGGGGTAACTATGGCTACACCTTC. Encoded protein: CAWRTGGNYGYTF.